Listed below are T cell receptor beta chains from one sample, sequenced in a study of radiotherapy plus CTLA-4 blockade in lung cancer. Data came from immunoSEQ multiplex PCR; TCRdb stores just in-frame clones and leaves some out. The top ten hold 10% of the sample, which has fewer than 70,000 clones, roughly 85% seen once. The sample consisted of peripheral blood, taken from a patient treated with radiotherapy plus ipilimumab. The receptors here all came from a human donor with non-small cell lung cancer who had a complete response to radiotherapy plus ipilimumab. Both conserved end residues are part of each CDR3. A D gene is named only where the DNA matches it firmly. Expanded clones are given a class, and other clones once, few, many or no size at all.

cdr3_aa: CASSHPEGPLHF; cdr3_nt: TGTGCCAGCAGCCATCCGGAGGGGCCCCTCCACTTT; clone_size: few; j_call: TRBJ1-6; v_call: TRBV7-6; d_call: .
cdr3_aa: CASTTGVSGANVLTF; cdr3_nt: TGTGCCAGCACTACAGGGGTCTCTGGGGCCAACGTCCTGACTTTC; clone_size: .; j_call: TRBJ2-6; v_call: TRBV2; d_call: TRBD1
cdr3_aa: CASSGGNGETQYF; cdr3_nt: TGCGCCAGCAGTGGGGGGAATGGAGAGACCCAGTACTTC; clone_size: .; j_call: TRBJ2-5; v_call: TRBV10-1; d_call: .
cdr3_aa: CASSSFMTGYRTEAFF; cdr3_nt: TGCGCCAGCAGCTCCTTTATGACCGGATACAGGACTGAAGCTTTCTTT; clone_size: few; j_call: TRBJ1-1; v_call: TRBV5-1; d_call: .
cdr3_aa: CASSFTGAGANVLTF; cdr3_nt: TGTGCCAGCAGCTTTACAGGGGCTGGGGCCAACGTCCTGACTTTC; clone_size: .; j_call: TRBJ2-6; v_call: TRBV7-8; d_call: TRBD1
cdr3_aa: CASSEGHPNSPLHF; cdr3_nt: TGTGCCAGCAGCGAAGGACACCCCAATTCACCCCTCCACTTT; clone_size: .; j_call: TRBJ1-6; v_call: TRBV7-2; d_call: .
cdr3_aa: CASSYSGGRQETQYF; cdr3_nt: TGTGCCAGCAGTTACTCGGGGGGCCGCCAAGAGACCCAGTACTTC; clone_size: .; j_call: TRBJ2-5; v_call: TRBV6-6; d_call: .
cdr3_aa: CASSLTPVWGQPQHF; cdr3_nt: TGTGCCAGCAGCTTGACGCCAGTTTGGGGTCAGCCCCAGCATTTT; clone_size: .; j_call: TRBJ1-5; v_call: TRBV7-8; d_call: .
cdr3_aa: CASSLGQGASEAFF; cdr3_nt: TGCGCCAGCAGCTTGGGACAGGGGGCCTCTGAAGCTTTCTTT; clone_size: .; j_call: TRBJ1-1; v_call: TRBV5-1; d_call: TRBD1
cdr3_aa: CASRDRGDVDTGELFF; cdr3_nt: TGTGCCAGCCGGGACAGGGGGGACGTAGACACCGGGGAGCTGTTTTTT; clone_size: .; j_call: TRBJ2-2; v_call: TRBV2; d_call: TRBD1
cdr3_aa: CASSLEVRRTEAFF; cdr3_nt: TGCGCCAGCAGCTTGGAGGTGCGACGCACTGAAGCTTTCTTT; clone_size: .; j_call: TRBJ1-1; v_call: TRBV5-1; d_call: .
cdr3_aa: CASSKTGRDQPQHF; cdr3_nt: TGTGCCAGCAGTAAGACAGGGAGGGATCAGCCCCAGCATTTT; clone_size: .; j_call: TRBJ1-5; v_call: TRBV27; d_call: TRBD1
cdr3_aa: CASSLGTFYEQFF; cdr3_nt: TGCGCCAGCAGCTTGGGTACTTTCTATGAGCAGTTCTTC; clone_size: .; j_call: TRBJ2-1; v_call: TRBV5-1; d_call: .
cdr3_aa: CASSLAGNPSGANVLTF; cdr3_nt: TGTGCCAGCAGCTTAGCTGGGAACCCCTCCGGGGCCAACGTCCTGACTTTC; clone_size: .; j_call: TRBJ2-6; v_call: TRBV7-2; d_call: .
cdr3_aa: CAISGDSRGYTF; cdr3_nt: TGTGCCATCAGTGGTGATAGTCGTGGCTACACCTTC; clone_size: .; j_call: TRBJ1-2; v_call: TRBV10-3; d_call: .
cdr3_aa: CASSVVAEQETQYF; cdr3_nt: TGTGCCAGCAGCGTAGTAGCGGAACAAGAGACCCAGTACTTC; clone_size: .; j_call: TRBJ2-5; v_call: TRBV9; d_call: .
cdr3_aa: CASSEGDKSTEAFF; cdr3_nt: TGTGCCAGCAGCGAGGGGGACAAAAGCACTGAAGCTTTCTTT; clone_size: .; j_call: TRBJ1-1; v_call: TRBV6-5; d_call: .
cdr3_aa: CASSVTGTFLANYGYTF; cdr3_nt: TGTGCCAGTAGTGTGACCGGGACATTCCTTGCTAACTATGGCTACACCTTC; clone_size: .; j_call: TRBJ1-2; v_call: TRBV19; d_call: .
cdr3_aa: CASSPNPGGAGNTIYF; cdr3_nt: TGCGCCAGCAGCCCGAACCCGGGGGGGGCTGGAAACACCATATATTTT; clone_size: .; j_call: TRBJ1-3; v_call: TRBV5-1; d_call: .
cdr3_aa: CATSRDDVDRGPGGYTF; cdr3_nt: TGTGCCACCAGCAGAGATGACGTGGACAGGGGGCCAGGGGGCTACACCTTC; clone_size: .; j_call: TRBJ1-2; v_call: TRBV15; d_call: TRBD1
cdr3_aa: CASWDRETEAFF; cdr3_nt: TGTGCCAGTTGGGACAGGGAGACTGAAGCTTTCTTT; clone_size: .; j_call: TRBJ1-1; v_call: TRBV19; d_call: TRBD1
cdr3_aa: CASSLEVGADTQYF; cdr3_nt: TGTGCCAGCAGCTTAGAGGTGGGAGCAGATACGCAGTATTTT; clone_size: .; j_call: TRBJ2-3; v_call: TRBV7-2; d_call: .
cdr3_aa: CASSPITGVYTF; cdr3_nt: TGTGCCAGCTCACCAATAACAGGGGTCTACACCTTC; clone_size: .; j_call: TRBJ1-2; v_call: TRBV18; d_call: TRBD1
cdr3_aa: CASSRDSTNTGELFF; cdr3_nt: TGTGCCAGCTCACGGGACAGTACGAACACCGGGGAGCTGTTTTTT; clone_size: few; j_call: TRBJ2-2; v_call: TRBV18; d_call: TRBD1
cdr3_aa: CASTLQGVNTEAFF; cdr3_nt: TGTGCCAGCACCCTACAGGGGGTAAACACTGAAGCTTTCTTT; clone_size: .; j_call: TRBJ1-1; v_call: TRBV7-9; d_call: TRBD1
cdr3_aa: CASSLGQGVLNEKLFF; cdr3_nt: TGTGCCAGCAGCCTCGGACAGGGGGTCCTTAATGAAAAACTGTTTTTT; clone_size: .; j_call: TRBJ1-4; v_call: TRBV5-4; d_call: TRBD1
cdr3_aa: CASSPYSSSTEAFF; cdr3_nt: TGTGCCAGTAGTCCCTACAGTTCGAGCACTGAAGCTTTCTTT; clone_size: .; j_call: TRBJ1-1; v_call: TRBV19; d_call: .
cdr3_aa: CAWRTGGNTIYF; cdr3_nt: TGTGCCTGGAGAACAGGGGGAAACACCATATATTTT; clone_size: .; j_call: TRBJ1-3; v_call: TRBV30; d_call: .
cdr3_aa: CASSDGQRNYGYTF; cdr3_nt: TGCGCCAGCAGCGACGGACAACGGAACTATGGCTACACCTTC; clone_size: .; j_call: TRBJ1-2; v_call: TRBV5-1; d_call: .
cdr3_aa: CASSVGRYNEQFF; cdr3_nt: TGTGCCAGCAGTGTCGGGAGGTACAATGAGCAGTTCTTC; clone_size: few; j_call: TRBJ2-1; v_call: TRBV2; d_call: TRBD2